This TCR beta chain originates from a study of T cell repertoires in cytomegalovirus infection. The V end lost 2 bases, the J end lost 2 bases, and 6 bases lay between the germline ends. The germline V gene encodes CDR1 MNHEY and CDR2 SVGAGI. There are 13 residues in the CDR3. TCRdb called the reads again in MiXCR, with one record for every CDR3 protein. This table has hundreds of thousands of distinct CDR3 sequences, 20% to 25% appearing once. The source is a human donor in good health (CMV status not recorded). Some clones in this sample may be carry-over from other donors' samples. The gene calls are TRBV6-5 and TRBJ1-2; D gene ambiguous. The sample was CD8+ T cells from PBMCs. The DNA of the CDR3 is TGTGCCAGCAGTTACCAGGTCAACTATGGCTACACCTTC. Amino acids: CASSYQVNYGYTF.